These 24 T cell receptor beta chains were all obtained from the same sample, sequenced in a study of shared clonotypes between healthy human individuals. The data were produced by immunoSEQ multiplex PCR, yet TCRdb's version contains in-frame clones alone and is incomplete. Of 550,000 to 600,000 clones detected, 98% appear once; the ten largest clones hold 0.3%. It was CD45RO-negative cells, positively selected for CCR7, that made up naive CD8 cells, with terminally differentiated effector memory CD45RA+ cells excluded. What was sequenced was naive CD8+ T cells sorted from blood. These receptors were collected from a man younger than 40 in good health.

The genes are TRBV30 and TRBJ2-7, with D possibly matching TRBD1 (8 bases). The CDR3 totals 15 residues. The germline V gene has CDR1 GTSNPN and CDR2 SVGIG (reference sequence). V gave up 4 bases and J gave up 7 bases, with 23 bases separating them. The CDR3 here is CAWTQGAGRDEEQYF. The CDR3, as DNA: TGTGCCTGGACCCAGGGGGCGGGGAGGGATGAAGAGCAGTACTTC.

The CDR3 here is CSVEGLQEDAYYGYTF. CDR3 bases: TGCAGCGTTGAAGGGCTACAGGAGGACGCCTACTATGGCTACACCTTC. J is TRBJ1-2 and V is TRBV29-1; possible D gene TRBD1, 5 bases. Trimming left V 1 base short and J 3 bases short, with 18 bases between. Germline CDR1 reads SQVTM; CDR2 reads ANQGSEA. CDR3 size: 16 residues.

CDR3 bases: TGTGCCAGCAGCGCCCGGACCGGGAGCCCCTACAATGAGCAGTTCTTC. It translates to CASSARTGSPYNEQFF. The chain joins TRBV14 to TRBJ2-1; the D gene is possibly TRBD2 (6 bases). Trimming took off 5 bases at V and 2 bases at J, with 16 bases between the two ends. Germline-derived CDR1 and CDR2 are SGHDN and FVKESK. The CDR3 sequence is 16 residues long. Full variable domain (missing parts from reference TRBV14 and TRBJ2-1): EAGVTQFPSHSVIEKGQTVTLRCDPISGHDNLYWYRRVMGKEIKFLLHFVKESKQDESGMPNNRFLAERTGGTYSTLKVQPAELEDSGVYFCASSARTGSPYNEQFFGPGTRLTVL.

In DNA form, the CDR3 reads TGTGCCAGCAGCCATAACAGGGTTAAGGCCCTCTACGAGCAGTACTTC. It encodes CASSHNRVKALYEQYF. This chain uses TRBV28 with TRBJ2-7, with D perhaps TRBD1 (6 bases). This CDR3 is built from 16 residues. The germline V gene has CDR1 MDHEN and CDR2 SYDVKM. V was clipped by 6 bases and J by 3 bases, with 21 bases between them.

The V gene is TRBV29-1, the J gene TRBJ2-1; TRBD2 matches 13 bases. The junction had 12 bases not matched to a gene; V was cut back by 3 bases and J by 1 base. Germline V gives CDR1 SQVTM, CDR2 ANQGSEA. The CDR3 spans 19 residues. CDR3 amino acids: CSVDGIWTSGRGSYNEQFF. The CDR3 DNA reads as TGCAGCGTTGATGGGATATGGACTAGCGGGAGAGGATCCTACAATGAGCAGTTCTTC.

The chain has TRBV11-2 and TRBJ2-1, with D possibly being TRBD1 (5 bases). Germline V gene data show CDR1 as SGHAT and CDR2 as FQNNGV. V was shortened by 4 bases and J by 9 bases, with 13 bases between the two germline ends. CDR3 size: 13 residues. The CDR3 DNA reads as TGTGCCAGCAGCTATAGGGGCAGGGTTGAGCAGTTCTTC. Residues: CASSYRGRVEQFF.

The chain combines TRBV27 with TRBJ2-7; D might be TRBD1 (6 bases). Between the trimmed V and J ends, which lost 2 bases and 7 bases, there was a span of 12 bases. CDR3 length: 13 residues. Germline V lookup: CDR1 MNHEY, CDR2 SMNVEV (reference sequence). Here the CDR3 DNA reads TGTGCCAGCAGTTTACCGGGACAACGAGAGCAGTACTTC. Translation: CASSLPGQREQYF.

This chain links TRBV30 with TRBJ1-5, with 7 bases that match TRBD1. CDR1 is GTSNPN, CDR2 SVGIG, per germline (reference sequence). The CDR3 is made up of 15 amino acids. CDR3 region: CLSGTGDPSNQPQHF. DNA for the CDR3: TGTCTCTCCGGAACAGGGGATCCTAGCAATCAGCCCCAGCATTTT.

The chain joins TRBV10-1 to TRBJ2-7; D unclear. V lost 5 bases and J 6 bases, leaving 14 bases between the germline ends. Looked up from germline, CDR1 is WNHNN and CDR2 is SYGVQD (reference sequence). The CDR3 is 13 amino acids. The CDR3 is CASSSSSSVEQYF. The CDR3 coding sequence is TGCGCCAGCAGTTCAAGTAGCTCGGTCGAGCAGTACTTC.

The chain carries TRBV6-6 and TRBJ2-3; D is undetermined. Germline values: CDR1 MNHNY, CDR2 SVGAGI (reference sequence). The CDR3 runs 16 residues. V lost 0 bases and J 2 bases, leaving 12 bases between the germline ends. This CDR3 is CASSYSKDRSTDTQYF. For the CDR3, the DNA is TGTGCCAGCAGTTACTCGAAGGACCGATCCACAGATACGCAGTATTTT.

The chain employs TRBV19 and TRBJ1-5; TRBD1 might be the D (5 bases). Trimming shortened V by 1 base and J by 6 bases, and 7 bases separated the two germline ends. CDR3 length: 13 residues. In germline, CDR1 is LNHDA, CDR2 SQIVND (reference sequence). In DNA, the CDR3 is TGTGCCAGTAGTATAGGGGACGGTCAGCCCCAGCATTTT. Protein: CASSIGDGQPQHF.

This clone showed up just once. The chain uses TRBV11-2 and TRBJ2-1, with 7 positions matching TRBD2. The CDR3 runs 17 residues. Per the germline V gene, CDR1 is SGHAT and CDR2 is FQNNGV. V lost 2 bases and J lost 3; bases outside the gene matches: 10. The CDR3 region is CASSLKSSGPYYNEQFF. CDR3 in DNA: TGTGCCAGCAGCTTAAAGTCTAGCGGACCCTACTACAATGAGCAGTTCTTC.

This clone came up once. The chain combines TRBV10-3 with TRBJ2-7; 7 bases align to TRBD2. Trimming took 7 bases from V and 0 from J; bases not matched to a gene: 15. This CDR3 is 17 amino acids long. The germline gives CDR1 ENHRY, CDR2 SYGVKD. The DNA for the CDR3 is TGTGCCATCACACGGGACCCACTAGCGCTAAGCTCCTACGAGCAGTACTTC. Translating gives CAITRDPLALSSYEQYF.

The CDR3 region is CASSHGTENTEAFF. DNA for the CDR3: TGTGCCAGTAGCCATGGGACCGAGAACACTGAAGCTTTCTTT. The chain links TRBV19 to TRBJ1-1; maybe TRBD1 (5 bases). The CDR3 covers 14 residues. Trimming took 6 bases from V and 1 from J, leaving 12 bases between them. Germline V gene sequence: CDR1 LNHDA, CDR2 SQIVND (reference sequence).

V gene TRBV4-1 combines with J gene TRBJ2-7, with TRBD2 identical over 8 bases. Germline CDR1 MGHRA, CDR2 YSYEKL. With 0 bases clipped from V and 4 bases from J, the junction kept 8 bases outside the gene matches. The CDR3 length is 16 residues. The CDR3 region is CASSQEPAGDQYEQYF. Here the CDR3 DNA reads TGCGCCAGCAGCCAAGAGCCAGCGGGAGACCAGTACGAGCAGTACTTC.

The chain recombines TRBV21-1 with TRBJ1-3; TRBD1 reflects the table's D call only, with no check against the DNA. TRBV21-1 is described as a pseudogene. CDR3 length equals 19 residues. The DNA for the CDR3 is TGTGCCAGCAGCACTCCGGGACAGGGGGTCCTTATCTCTGGAAACACCATATATTTT. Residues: CASSTPGQGVLISGNTIYF.

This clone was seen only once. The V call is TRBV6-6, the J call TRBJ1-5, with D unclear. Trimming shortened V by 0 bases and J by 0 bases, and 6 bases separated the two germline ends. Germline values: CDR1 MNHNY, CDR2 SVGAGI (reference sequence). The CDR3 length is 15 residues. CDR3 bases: TGTGCCAGCAGTTACTCGCGTAATAGCAATCAGCCCCAGCATTTT. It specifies CASSYSRNSNQPQHF.

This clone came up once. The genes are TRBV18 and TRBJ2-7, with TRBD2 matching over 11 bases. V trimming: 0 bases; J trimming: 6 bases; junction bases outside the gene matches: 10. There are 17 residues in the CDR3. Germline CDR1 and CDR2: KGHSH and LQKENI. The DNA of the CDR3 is TGTGCCAGCTCACCACCGTTCGGGACTAGCGGAGGACTCGAGCAGTACTTC. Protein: CASSPPFGTSGGLEQYF. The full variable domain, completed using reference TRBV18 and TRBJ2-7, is NAGVMQNPRHLVRRRGQEARLRCSPMKGHSHVYWYRQLPEEGLKFMVYLQKENIIDESGMPKERFSAEFPKEGPSILRIQQVVRGDSAAYFCASSPPFGTSGGLEQYFGPGTRLTVT.

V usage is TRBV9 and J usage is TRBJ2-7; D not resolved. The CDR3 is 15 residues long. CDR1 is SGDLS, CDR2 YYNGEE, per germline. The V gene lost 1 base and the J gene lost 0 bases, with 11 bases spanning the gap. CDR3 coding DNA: TGTGCCAGCAGCGTACACTCGGGCCCCTCCTACGAGCAGTACTTC. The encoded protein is CASSVHSGPSYEQYF.

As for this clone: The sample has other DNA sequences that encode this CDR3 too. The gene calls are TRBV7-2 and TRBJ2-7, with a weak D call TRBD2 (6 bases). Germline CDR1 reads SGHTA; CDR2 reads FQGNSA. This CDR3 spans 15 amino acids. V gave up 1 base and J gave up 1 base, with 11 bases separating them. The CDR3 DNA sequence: TGTGCCAGCAGCTTAGACCGGGACTCATCCTACGAGCAGTACTTC. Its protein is CASSLDRDSSYEQYF.

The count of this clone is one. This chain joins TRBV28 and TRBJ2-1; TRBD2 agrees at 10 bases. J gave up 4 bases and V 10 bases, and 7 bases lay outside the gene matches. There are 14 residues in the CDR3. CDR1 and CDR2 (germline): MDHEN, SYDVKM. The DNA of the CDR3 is TGTGCCAAGAACCTAGCGGGAGTTTACAATGAGCAGTTCTTC. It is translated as CAKNLAGVYNEQFF.

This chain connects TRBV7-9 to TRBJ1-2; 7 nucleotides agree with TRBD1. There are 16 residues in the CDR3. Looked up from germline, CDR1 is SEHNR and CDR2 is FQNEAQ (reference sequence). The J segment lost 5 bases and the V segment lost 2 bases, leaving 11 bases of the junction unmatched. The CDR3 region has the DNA TGTGCCAGCAGCTTACAACTCGACAGGGTCCTTTATGGCTACACCTTC. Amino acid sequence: CASSLQLDRVLYGYTF. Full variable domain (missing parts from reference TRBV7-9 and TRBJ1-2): DTGVSQNPRHKITKRGQNVTFRCDPISEHNRLYWYRQTLGQGPEFLTYFQNEAQLEKSRLLSDRFSAERPKGSFSTLEIQRTEQGDSAMYLCASSLQLDRVLYGYTFGSGTRLTVV.

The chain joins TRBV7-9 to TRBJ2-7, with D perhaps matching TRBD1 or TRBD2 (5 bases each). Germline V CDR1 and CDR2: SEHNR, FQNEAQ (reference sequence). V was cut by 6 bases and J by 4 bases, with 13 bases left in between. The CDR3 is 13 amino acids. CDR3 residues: CASRPTEGYEQYF. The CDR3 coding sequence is TGTGCCAGCAGACCGACAGAGGGATACGAGCAGTACTTC.

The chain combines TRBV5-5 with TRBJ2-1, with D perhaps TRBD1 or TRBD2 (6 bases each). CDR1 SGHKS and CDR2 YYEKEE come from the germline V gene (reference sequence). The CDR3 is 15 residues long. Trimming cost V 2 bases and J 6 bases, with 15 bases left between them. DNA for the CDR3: TGTGCCAGCAGCTTTCCGGGGGCTGCCTTCAATGAGCAGTTCTTC. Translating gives CASSFPGAAFNEQFF. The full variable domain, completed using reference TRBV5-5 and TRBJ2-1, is DAGVTQSPTHLIKTRGQQVTLRCSPISGHKSVSWYQQVLGQGPQFIFQYYEKEERGRGNFPDRFSARQFPNYSSELNVNALLLGDSALYLCASSFPGAAFNEQFFGPGTRLTVL.